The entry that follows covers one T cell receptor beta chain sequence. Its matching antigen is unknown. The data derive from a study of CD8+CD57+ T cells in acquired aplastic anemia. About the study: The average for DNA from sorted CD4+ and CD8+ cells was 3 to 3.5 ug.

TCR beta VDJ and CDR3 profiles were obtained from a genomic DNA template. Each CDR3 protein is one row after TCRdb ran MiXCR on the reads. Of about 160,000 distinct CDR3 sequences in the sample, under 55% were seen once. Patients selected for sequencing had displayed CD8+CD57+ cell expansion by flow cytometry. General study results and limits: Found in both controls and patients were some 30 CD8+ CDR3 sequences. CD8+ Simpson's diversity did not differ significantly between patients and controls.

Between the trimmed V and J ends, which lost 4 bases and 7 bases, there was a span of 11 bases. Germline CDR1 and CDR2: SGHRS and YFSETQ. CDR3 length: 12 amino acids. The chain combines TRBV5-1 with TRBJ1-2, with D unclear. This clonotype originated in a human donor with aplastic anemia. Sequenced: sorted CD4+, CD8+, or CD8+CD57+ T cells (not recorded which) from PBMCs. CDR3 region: CASSASRAGYTF. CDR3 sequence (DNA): TGCGCCAGCAGCGCAAGTCGGGCTGGCTACACCTTC.